The T cell receptor (beta chain) under discussion was sequenced for a study of CD8+ T cells in alopecia areata. RNA extraction was followed by reverse transcription into cDNA, which acted as the sequencing template. TCRdb's copy holds only in-frame clones and misses some; the assay was immunoSEQ multiplex PCR. The table has 200,000 or so clones, roughly 56% seen once; the top ten hold approximately 4.9%. The CDR3 consists of 19 residues. Germline V gene lookup returns CDR1 SGHVS and CDR2 FNYEAQ. With 4 bases clipped from V and 2 bases from J, the junction kept 17 bases outside the gene matches. V usage is TRBV7-6 and J usage is TRBJ2-5; 9 positions agree with TRBD2. The TCR was taken from a human donor in good health. Sample: CD8+ T cells sorted from blood. CDR3 bases: TGTGCCAGCAGCTCCCGATCCGGACTAGCGCATACTCTACAAGAGACCCAGTACTTC. Amino acid sequence: CASSSRSGLAHTLQETQYF.